Here is one T cell receptor beta chain with its context. This entry comes from a study of blood T cell repertoires in COVID-19. Overall study: Acute-phase and convalescent COVID-19 samples originated in the United States, Italy and Spain.

With 5 bases clipped from V and 6 bases from J, the junction kept 8 bases outside the gene matches. CDR3 length: 14 amino acids. CDR1 is SEHNR, CDR2 FQNEAQ, per germline (reference sequence). Donors were grouped by their self-reported clinical history. Methods used by the authors: Estimated nucleated cell counts came from reference gene primer amplification. The data were produced by immunoSEQ multiplex PCR, yet TCRdb's version contains in-frame clones alone and is incomplete. The V and J calls and clone size were taken over from that table, and D and trimming were inferred from the DNA. The data hold 150,000 to 200,000 clones, with roughly 83% observed a single time.

V gene TRBV7-9 combines with J gene TRBJ2-7; 9 bases line up with TRBD1. Sequencing used PBMCs or T cells enriched from blood (not recorded which). This clonotype originated in a man aged 65 to 79 who had been exposed to COVID-19. In nucleotides, the CDR3 is TGTGCCAGCAGCCTAACGACAGGGGGGGCCGAGCAGTACTTC. Its protein is CASSLTTGGAEQYF.